This T cell receptor (beta chain) is drawn from a study of shared clonotypes between healthy human individuals. Concerning this clone itself: Its antigen is currently unknown.

Investigators divided CD4+ cells into CD45RA+ naive and CD45RA-negative memory subsets. Sequencing was performed with immunoSEQ multiplex PCR; in TCRdb, only in-frame clones are kept and a portion is missing. The repertoire holds hundreds of thousands of clones, with more than 95% as singletons. Points from the study as a whole: On the whole, naive subsets had larger estimated richness than memory subsets had.

The clonotype originates from a woman aged 25-40 years in good health. The sample comprised naive CD4+ T cells sorted from blood. Described subset: CD45RA+ positively selected.

The CDR3 loop is CASSMWAGDTEAFF. For the CDR3, the DNA is TGTGCCAGCAGTATGTGGGCCGGGGACACTGAAGCTTTCTTT. The genes are TRBV6-1 and TRBJ1-1, with no clear D. V was cut by 5 bases and J by 3 bases, with 13 bases left in between. Looked up from germline, CDR1 is MNHNS and CDR2 is SASEGT. This CDR3 is built from 14 residues.